The rows below give T cell receptor beta chains drawn from one sample of a study of cytomegalovirus exposure and HLA in healthy donors. Profiling relied on immunoSEQ multiplex PCR, and the TCRdb table lists in-frame clones only, not all of them. The repertoire includes about 120,000 clones, 50% to 65% of them detected once, and roughly 9.7% sits in the top ten. The sequenced material came from PBMCs. These receptors all stem from a woman between 40 and 50 years old in good health and CMV-seropositive. Both conserved end residues are part of each CDR3. The D gene is left open where the match is weak. Size is omitted from some rows. Given values are once, few, many or a class for expanded clones.

v_gene: TRBV4-3
d_gene: -
j_gene: TRBJ1-1
abundance: -
CDR3aa: CASSPGGAVNTEAFF
CDR3nt: TGCGCCAGCAGCCCGGGGGGGGCAGTGAACACTGAAGCTTTCTTT

v_gene: TRBV5-5
d_gene: -
j_gene: TRBJ1-3
abundance: -
CDR3aa: CASGPSEVSGNTIYF
CDR3nt: TGTGCCAGCGGTCCGAGCGAGGTATCTGGAAACACCATATATTTT

v_gene: TRBV11-3
d_gene: TRBD1
j_gene: TRBJ2-5
abundance: -
CDR3aa: CASSLTGTGYGETQYF
CDR3nt: TGTGCCAGCAGCCTGACCGGGACAGGGTATGGAGAGACCCAGTACTTC

v_gene: TRBV5-1
d_gene: -
j_gene: TRBJ2-3
abundance: few
CDR3aa: CASSLAQISTDTQYF
CDR3nt: TGCGCCAGCAGCTTGGCTCAGATTAGCACAGATACGCAGTATTTT

v_gene: TRBV27
d_gene: -
j_gene: TRBJ1-6
abundance: few
CDR3aa: CASMGTSLHF
CDR3nt: TGTGCCAGCATGGGCACATCCCTCCACTTT

v_gene: TRBV7-6
d_gene: TRBD1
j_gene: TRBJ2-7
abundance: -
CDR3aa: CASSSQGANAYEQYF
CDR3nt: TGTGCCAGCAGCTCACAGGGGGCGAACGCCTACGAGCAGTACTTC

v_gene: TRBV28
d_gene: TRBD1
j_gene: TRBJ2-7
abundance: -
CDR3aa: CASTPPDRGGEQYF
CDR3nt: TGTGCCAGCACACCACCGGACAGGGGGGGCGAGCAGTACTTC

v_gene: TRBV28
d_gene: -
j_gene: TRBJ2-3
abundance: -
CDR3aa: CASSLRGGTDTQYF
CDR3nt: TGTGCCAGCAGTTTACGCGGGGGCACAGATACGCAGTATTTT

v_gene: TRBV9
d_gene: TRBD1
j_gene: TRBJ2-2
abundance: -
CDR3aa: CASSTGTANTGELFF
CDR3nt: TGTGCCAGCAGCACCGGGACAGCGAACACCGGGGAGCTGTTTTTT

v_gene: TRBV19
d_gene: TRBD2
j_gene: TRBJ2-5
abundance: -
CDR3aa: CASSMTSGPPETQYF
CDR3nt: TGTGCCAGTAGTATGACTAGCGGCCCCCCAGAGACCCAGTACTTC